Below, 7 T cell receptor beta chains from the same sample are listed, as sequenced in a study of shared clonotypes between healthy human individuals. Generated by immunoSEQ multiplex PCR, the TCRdb table keeps only in-frame clones and is missing some. The data contain approximately 2.4 million clones, around 95% of them seen just once; the ten biggest clones take up less than 0.15%. Specimen: naive CD4+ T cells sorted from blood. The subset: CD45RA+ positively selected. All receptors derive from a man between 18 and 35 years old in good health.

This clone was detected once. This chain links TRBV6-1 with TRBJ2-7; TRBD1 matches at 8 bases. The V gene end was trimmed by 7 bases and the J gene end by 0 bases; junction bases not matched to a gene: 8. Germline V gene lookup returns CDR1 MNHNS and CDR2 SASEGT. This CDR3 comprises 15 residues. CDR3 sequence: CASIPRDRPSYEQYF. DNA for the CDR3: TGTGCCAGCATTCCCCGGGACAGGCCCTCCTACGAGCAGTACTTC.

The V and J genes are TRBV5-1 and TRBJ1-1; TRBD1 might be the D (6 bases). CDR1 and CDR2 (germline): SGHRS, YFSETQ. Trimming removed 0 bases from V and 1 base from J, with 19 bases in between. The CDR3 length is 18 residues. The CDR3 coding sequence is TGCGCCAGCAGCTTGGATGGGGGGCGCACCGTTGGGAACACTGAAGCTTTCTTT. Residues: CASSLDGGRTVGNTEAFF.

This chain uses TRBV11-3 with TRBJ1-5; 11 bases are shared with TRBD1. The CDR3 consists of 16 residues. V shed 0 bases and J 7 bases; nucleotides not matched to a gene: 5. Germline V gives CDR1 SGHNT, CDR2 YENEEA. CDR3 amino acids: CASSLDGTGGLQPQHF. The CDR3 region has the DNA TGTGCCAGCAGCTTAGATGGGACAGGGGGGTTGCAGCCCCAGCATTTT.

This chain links TRBV6-1 with TRBJ1-2, with D possibly being TRBD1 (5 bases). Germline CDR1 and CDR2: MNHNS and SASEGT. CDR3 size: 14 residues. The ends were cut back, 2 bases at V and 5 bases at J, with 12 bases in the middle. CDR3 sequence: CASSEIGAEYGYTF. The DNA for the CDR3 is TGTGCCAGCAGTGAAATAGGGGCCGAGTATGGCTACACCTTC.

V and J are TRBV13 and TRBJ2-2, with TRBD1 matching 7 bases. The trim removed 7 bases at V and 4 bases at J, leaving 6 bases unmatched. The CDR3 sequence is 14 residues long. The germline gives CDR1 PRHDT, CDR2 FYEKMQ (reference sequence). CDR3 sequence reads: CASNKKGATGELFF. CDR3 coding DNA: TGTGCCAGCAATAAAAAGGGGGCCACCGGGGAGCTGTTTTTT.

The gene calls are TRBV6-4 and TRBJ1-4; 9 bases map to TRBD1. Trimming took 5 bases from V and 11 from J; bases not matched to a gene: 6. CDR1 is MRHNA and CDR2 is SNTAGT in the germline V gene. The CDR3 sequence is 13 residues long. The CDR3 sequence is CASSTGGFGKLFF. The CDR3 region has the DNA TGTGCCAGCAGTACAGGGGGCTTTGGGAAACTGTTTTTT.

The chain carries TRBV6-5 and TRBJ2-7; D tentatively fits TRBD1 or TRBD2 (5 bases each). With 6 bases removed from V and 5 bases from J, the gap between germline ends came to 17 bases. This CDR3 is built from 14 residues. Per the germline V gene, CDR1 is MNHEY and CDR2 is SVGAGI. DNA for the CDR3: TGTGCCAGCAGCACTTGGGGTGGGACCAACGAGCAGTACTTC. Translated, it gives CASSTWGGTNEQYF.